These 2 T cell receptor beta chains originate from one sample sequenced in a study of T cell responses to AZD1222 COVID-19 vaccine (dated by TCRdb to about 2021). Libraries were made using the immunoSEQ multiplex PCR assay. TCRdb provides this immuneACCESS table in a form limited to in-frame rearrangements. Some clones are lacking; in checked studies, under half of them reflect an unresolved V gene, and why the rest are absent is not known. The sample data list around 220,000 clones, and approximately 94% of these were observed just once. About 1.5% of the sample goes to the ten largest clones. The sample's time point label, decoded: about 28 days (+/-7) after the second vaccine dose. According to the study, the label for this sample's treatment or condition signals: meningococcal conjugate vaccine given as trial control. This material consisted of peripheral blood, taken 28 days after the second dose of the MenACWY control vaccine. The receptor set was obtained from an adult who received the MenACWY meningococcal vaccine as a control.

The CDR3 DNA is TGTGCCAGCAGCCAACGGGACAGTTATAATTCACCCCTCCACTTT. Translating gives CASSQRDSYNSPLHF. V gene TRBV14 combines with J gene TRBJ1-6; TRBD1 agrees at 7 bases. The CDR3 loop spans 15 amino acids. The germline gives CDR1 SGHDN, CDR2 FVKESK. V gave up 2 bases and J gave up 4 bases; unmatched junction bases: 2. Filled out from reference TRBV14 and TRBJ1-6, the complete variable domain reads EAGVTQFPSHSVIEKGQTVTLRCDPISGHDNLYWYRRVMGKEIKFLLHFVKESKQDESGMPNNRFLAERTGGTYSTLKVQPAELEDSGVYFCASSQRDSYNSPLHFGNGTRLTVT.

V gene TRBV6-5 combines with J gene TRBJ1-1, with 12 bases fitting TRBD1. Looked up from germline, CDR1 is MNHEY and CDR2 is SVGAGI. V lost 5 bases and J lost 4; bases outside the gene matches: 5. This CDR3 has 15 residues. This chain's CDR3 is CASSQGQGAVTEAFF. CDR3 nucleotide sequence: TGTGCCAGCAGTCAGGGACAGGGGGCGGTCACTGAAGCTTTCTTT.